The source of this TCR beta chain is a study of radiotherapy plus CTLA-4 blockade in lung cancer. Study as a whole: Objective responses were documented in 15% to 20% of patients, with disease control in approximately 31%. The study, taken as a whole, reports: TCR clones originating in tumors grew in number in blood after radiotherapy plus ipilimumab. Reported findings show early blood T cell clone dynamics, with interferon-beta, best predicted response.

This CDR3 is built from 16 residues. V gave up 6 bases and J gave up 0 bases; unmatched junction bases: 6. Germline V gives CDR1 SGHTA, CDR2 FQGNSA. As regards this clone: Its antigen is not identified.

Profiling relied on immunoSEQ multiplex PCR, and the TCRdb table lists in-frame clones only, not all of them. The table lists tens of thousands of clones, around 79% of them singletons. Focal radiation with ipilimumab CTLA-4 blockade was given to patients with chemo-refractory metastatic non-small-cell lung cancer. This sequence was found in a human donor with non-small cell lung cancer who had stable disease on radiotherapy plus ipilimumab. The rearrangement uses TRBV7-2 and TRBJ2-1, with 9 bases fitting TRBD2. Sequenced material: peripheral blood, taken from a patient treated with radiotherapy plus ipilimumab. The DNA of the CDR3 is TGTGCCAGCAGGCGTAGCGGGGGAAGCTCCTACAATGAGCAGTTCTTC. As protein: CASRRSGGSSYNEQFF.